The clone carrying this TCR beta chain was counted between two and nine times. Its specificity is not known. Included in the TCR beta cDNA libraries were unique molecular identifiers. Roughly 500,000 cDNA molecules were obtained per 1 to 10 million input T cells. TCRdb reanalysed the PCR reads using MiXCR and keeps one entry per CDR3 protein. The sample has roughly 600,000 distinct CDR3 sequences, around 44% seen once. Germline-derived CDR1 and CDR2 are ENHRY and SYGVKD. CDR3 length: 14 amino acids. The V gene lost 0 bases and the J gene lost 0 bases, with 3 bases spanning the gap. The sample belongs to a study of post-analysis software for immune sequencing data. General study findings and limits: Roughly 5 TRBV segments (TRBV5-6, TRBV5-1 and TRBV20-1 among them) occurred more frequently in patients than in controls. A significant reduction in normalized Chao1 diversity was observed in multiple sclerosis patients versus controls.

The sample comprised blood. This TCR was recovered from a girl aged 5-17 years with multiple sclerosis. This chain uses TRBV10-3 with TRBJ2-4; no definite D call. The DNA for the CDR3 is TGTGCCATCAGTGAGTCGGTAGCCAAAAACATTCAGTACTTC. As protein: CAISESVAKNIQYF.